The present TCR beta chain was sequenced within a study of T cells in tumors after PD-1 blockade. Study details: Prior checkpoint blockade, systemic immunosuppressant use, or anti-cancer therapy within 4 weeks excluded patients. Peripheral blood samples averaged approximately 35,000 unique clonotypes and 100,000 to 130,000 templates. Study-wide findings and caveats: About 41% of tumor TCR clonotypes were also found in blood.

Tumor or blood genomic DNA was sequenced, with inputs of about 616 ng to 6,500 ng. Regarding this clone: Its antigen is as yet unknown.

The assay was immunoSEQ multiplex PCR, and TCRdb's table has in-frame clones only and misses some. There are around 35,000 clones in the sample; 73% occur only once, and approximately 40% lies in the top ten. CDR3 length: 15 amino acids. Germline CDR1 is MNHEY and CDR2 is SVGEGT. V shed 5 bases, J shed 2 bases, and the junction held 3 bases outside the gene matches. This sequence originates from a human donor with basal cell carcinoma. The chain has TRBV6-2 or TRBV6-3 and TRBJ2-7; TRBD2 matches at 13 bases. The sample consisted of PBMCs, taken after anti-PD-1 treatment. CDR3: CASSRTSGGTYEQYF. The CDR3 region has the DNA TGTGCCAGCAGTCGGACTAGCGGGGGAACCTACGAGCAGTACTTC.